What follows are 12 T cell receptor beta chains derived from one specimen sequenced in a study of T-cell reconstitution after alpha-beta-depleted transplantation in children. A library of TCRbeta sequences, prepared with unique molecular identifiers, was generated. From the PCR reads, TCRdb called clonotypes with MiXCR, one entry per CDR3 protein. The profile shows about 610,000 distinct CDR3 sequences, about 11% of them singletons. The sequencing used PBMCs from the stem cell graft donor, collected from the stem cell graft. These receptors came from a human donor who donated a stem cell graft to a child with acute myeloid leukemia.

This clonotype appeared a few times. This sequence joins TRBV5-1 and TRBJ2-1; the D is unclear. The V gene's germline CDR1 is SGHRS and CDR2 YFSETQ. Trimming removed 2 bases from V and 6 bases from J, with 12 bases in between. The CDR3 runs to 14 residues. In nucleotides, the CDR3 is TGCGCCAGCAGCTTTTTCGACCCCAGCAATGAGCAGTTCTTC. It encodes CASSFFDPSNEQFF.

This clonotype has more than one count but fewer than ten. CDR3 in amino acids: CASSPRTSGRENTDTQYF. CDR3 nucleotide sequence: TGCGCCAGCAGCCCACGGACTAGCGGGAGGGAAAACACAGATACGCAGTATTTT. This chain joins TRBV5-1 and TRBJ2-3, with 15 positions matching TRBD2. The V gene's germline CDR1 is SGHRS and CDR2 YFSETQ. V lost 4 bases to trimming and J lost 2 bases; unmatched junction nucleotides: 8. The CDR3 covers 18 residues.

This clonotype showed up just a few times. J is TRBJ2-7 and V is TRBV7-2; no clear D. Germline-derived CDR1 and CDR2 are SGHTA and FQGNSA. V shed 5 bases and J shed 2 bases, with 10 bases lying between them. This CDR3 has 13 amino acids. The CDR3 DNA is TGTGCCAGCAGCCCCCCGTTCCCCTACGAGCAGTACTTC. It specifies CASSPPFPYEQYF.

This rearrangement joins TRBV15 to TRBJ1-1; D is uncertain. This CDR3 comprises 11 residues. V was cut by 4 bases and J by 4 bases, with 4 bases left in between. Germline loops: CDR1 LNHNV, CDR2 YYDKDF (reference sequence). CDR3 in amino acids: CATSTTTEAFF. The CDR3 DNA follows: TGTGCCACCAGCACTACCACTGAAGCTTTCTTT.

The CDR3 protein is CASSLKGGSSYNEQFF. Here the CDR3 DNA reads TGTGCCAGCAGCTTAAAGGGCGGGAGCTCCTACAATGAGCAGTTCTTC. The chain has TRBV7-2 and TRBJ2-1; TRBD2 matches at 7 bases. Germline values: CDR1 SGHTA, CDR2 FQGNSA. The CDR3 consists of 16 residues. J gave up 0 bases and V 2 bases, and 4 bases lay outside the gene matches. The full variable domain, with the rest looked up from reference TRBV7-2 and TRBJ2-1, is GAGVSQSPSNKVTEKGKDVELRCDPISGHTALYWYRQSLGQGLEFLIYFQGNSAPDKSGLPSDRFSAERTGGSVSTLTIQRTQQEDSAVYLCASSLKGGSSYNEQFFGPGTRLTVL.

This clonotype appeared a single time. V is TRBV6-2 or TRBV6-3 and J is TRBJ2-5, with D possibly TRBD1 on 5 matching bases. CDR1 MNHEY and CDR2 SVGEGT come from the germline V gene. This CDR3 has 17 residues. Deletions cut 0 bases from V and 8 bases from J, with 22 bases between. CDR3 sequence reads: CASSYSTDATFKRTQYF. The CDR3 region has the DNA TGTGCCAGCAGTTACTCGACAGACGCTACTTTCAAGAGAACCCAGTACTTC.

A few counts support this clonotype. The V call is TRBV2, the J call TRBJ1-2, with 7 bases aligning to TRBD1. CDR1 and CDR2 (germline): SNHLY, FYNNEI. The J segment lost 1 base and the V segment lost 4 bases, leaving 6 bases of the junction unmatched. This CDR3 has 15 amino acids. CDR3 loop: CASSVGDSLNYGYTF. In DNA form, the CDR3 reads TGTGCCAGCAGTGTGGGGGACAGTCTTAACTATGGCTACACCTTC.

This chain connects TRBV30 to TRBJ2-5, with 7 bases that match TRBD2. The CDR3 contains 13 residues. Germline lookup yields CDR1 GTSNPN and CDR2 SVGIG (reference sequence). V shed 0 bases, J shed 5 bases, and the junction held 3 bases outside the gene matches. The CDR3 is CAWSVGGIETQYF. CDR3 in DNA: TGTGCCTGGAGTGTGGGAGGGATCGAGACCCAGTACTTC.

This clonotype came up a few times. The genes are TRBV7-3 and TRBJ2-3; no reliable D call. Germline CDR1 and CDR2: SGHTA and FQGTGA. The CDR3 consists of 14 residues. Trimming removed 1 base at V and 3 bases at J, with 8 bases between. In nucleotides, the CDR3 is TGTGCCAGCAGCTTAATTTCGGTAACAGATACGCAGTATTTT. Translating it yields CASSLISVTDTQYF.

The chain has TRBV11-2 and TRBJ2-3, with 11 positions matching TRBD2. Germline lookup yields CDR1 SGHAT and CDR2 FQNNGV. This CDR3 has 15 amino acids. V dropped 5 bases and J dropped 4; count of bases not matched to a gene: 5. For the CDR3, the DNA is TGTGCCAGCAGCCGACTAGCGGGAAGGGCAGATACGCAGTATTTT. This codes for CASSRLAGRADTQYF.

CDR3 loop: CSARGGTSGRNEQFF. CDR3 DNA sequence: TGCAGTGCTAGGGGGGGGACTAGCGGGAGGAATGAGCAGTTCTTC. V and J are TRBV20-1 and TRBJ2-1, with TRBD2 matching 15 bases. The CDR3 consists of 15 residues. Trimming took 3 bases from V and 7 from J; bases not matched to a gene: 4. Germline loops: CDR1 DFQATT, CDR2 SNEGSKA (reference sequence).

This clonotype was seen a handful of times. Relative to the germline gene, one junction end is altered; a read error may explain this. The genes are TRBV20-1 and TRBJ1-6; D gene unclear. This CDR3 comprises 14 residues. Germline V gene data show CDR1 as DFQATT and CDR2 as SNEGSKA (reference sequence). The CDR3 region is CSARRVSDNSPLHF. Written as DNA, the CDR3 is TGCAGTGCTAGACGAGTCTCCGATAATTCACCCCTCCACTTT.